This T cell receptor beta chain derives from a study of CD8 T cells in ankylosing spondylitis. Study conclusions and caveats: Earlier work had already found some motif variants in reactive arthritis synovial fluid and blood. Peripheral blood samples showed relatively rare disease-linked clones, and these clones were CD8+. A TCR beta motif of several highly homologous variants seemed to mark ankylosing spondylitis blood. Within matched ankylosing spondylitis synovial fluid, disease-linked clones were reportedly significantly enriched.

In this sample, this clonotype turned up a few times. No antigen is known for it. Each CDR3 protein gets one entry after TCRdb re-called the 5' RACE reads with MiXCR. This table has 750,000 to 850,000 distinct CDR3 sequences, approximately 10% appearing once. This receptor was obtained from a male donor with ankylosing spondylitis. Input material: blood, either unsorted or a sorted T cell fraction (not recorded which).

The CDR3 reads CASSLVTGPSTEAFF. As DNA, the CDR3 is TGTGCCAGCAGCTTAGTAACAGGGCCTTCCACTGAAGCTTTCTTT. V usage is TRBV7-9 and J usage is TRBJ1-1; D might be TRBD1 (6 bases). This CDR3 contains 15 residues. Germline CDR1 and CDR2: SEHNR and FQNEAQ (reference sequence). Trimming pared 1 base from V and 4 bases from J, leaving 13 bases between. The full variable domain, in which reference TRBV7-9 and TRBJ1-1 provide the parts outside the CDR3, is DTGVSQNPRHKITKRGQNVTFRCDPISEHNRLYWYRQTLGQGPEFLTYFQNEAQLEKSRLLSDRFSAERPKGSFSTLEIQRTEQGDSAMYLCASSLVTGPSTEAFFGQGTRLTVV.